This T cell receptor beta chain stems from a study of cytomegalovirus exposure and HLA in healthy donors. Produced via immunoSEQ multiplex PCR; TCRdb's table is partial and in-frame only. The table shows roughly 52,000 clones, with 93% occurring only once. The CDR3 runs to 15 residues. Germline-derived CDR1 and CDR2 are MNHNY and SVGAGI (reference sequence). V shed 6 bases, J shed 0 bases, and the junction held 6 bases outside the gene matches. The sample was PBMCs. This sequence joins TRBV6-6 and TRBJ1-1; TRBD1 matches at 8 bases. The clonotype was recovered from a woman between 18 and 29 years old in good health and CMV-seropositive. As DNA, the CDR3 is TGTGCCAGCAGGGGACAGGAGTTGGTGAACACTGAAGCTTTCTTT. It is translated as CASRGQELVNTEAFF.